Below, 28 T cell receptor beta chains from the same sample are listed, as sequenced in a study of cytomegalovirus exposure and HLA in healthy donors. In the PCR, 60 Vbeta and 13 Jbeta primers were used. The assay was immunoSEQ multiplex PCR, and TCRdb's table has in-frame clones only and misses some. The table records approximately 190,000 clones, 75% to 85% of them present only once. The sample consisted of PBMCs. The receptors stem from a woman aged 18-29 years in good health and CMV-seronegative.

The sample holds one count of this clone. The genes are TRBV5-1 and TRBJ2-2; maybe TRBD1 (6 bases). Trimming left V 1 base short and J 4 bases short, with 8 bases between. This CDR3 spans 14 amino acids. In germline, CDR1 is SGHRS, CDR2 YFSETQ. The CDR3 coding sequence is TGCGCCAGCAGCTTGAGGGGGTCCACCGGGGAGCTGTTTTTT. Amino acid sequence: CASSLRGSTGELFF.

V and J are TRBV27 and TRBJ2-2; D call uncertain. CDR1 is MNHEY and CDR2 is SMNVEV in the germline V gene (reference sequence). The CDR3 extends over 14 amino acids. V dropped 4 bases and J dropped 6 bases, with 12 bases sitting between them. CDR3 sequence: CASSSSPRPGELFF. In DNA form, the CDR3 reads TGTGCCAGCAGTTCGAGCCCGCGCCCCGGGGAGCTGTTTTTT.

This chain joins TRBV18 and TRBJ1-2, with a possible D match to TRBD1 (6 bases). Trimming stripped 5 bases from V and 6 bases from J, with 19 bases between. Germline CDR1 reads KGHSH; CDR2 reads LQKENI. There are 15 residues in the CDR3. The DNA of the CDR3 is TGTGCCAGCTCATCAGGGGTCCTAAGGGTGGATGGCTACACCTTC. Protein product: CASSSGVLRVDGYTF.

The chain carries TRBV7-3 and TRBJ2-6; D call uncertain. CDR3 length: 17 residues. Between the trimmed V and J ends, which lost 5 bases and 0 bases, there was a span of 14 bases. CDR1 is SGHTA, CDR2 FQGTGA, per germline. The CDR3 nucleotides read TGTGCCAGCAGCGTGACATATGGCCGCTCTGGGGCCAACGTCCTGACTTTC. Protein: CASSVTYGRSGANVLTF.

The chain combines TRBV9 with TRBJ2-1, with TRBD2 identical over 14 bases. The V gene end was trimmed by 1 base and the J gene end by 9 bases; junction bases not matched to a gene: 6. The CDR3 spans 16 residues. Germline-derived CDR1 and CDR2 are SGDLS and YYNGEE. CDR3 in DNA: TGTGCCAGCAGCGTAACCGGGACTAGCGGGAGTGGTGAGCAGTTCTTC. Encoded protein: CASSVTGTSGSGEQFF.

The rearrangement joins TRBV28 to TRBJ1-2; TRBD1 aligns across 8 bases. V gave up 5 bases and J gave up 8 bases; unmatched junction bases: 10. Per germline, CDR1 MDHEN and CDR2 SYDVKM. The CDR3 consists of 14 residues. Here the CDR3 reads CASSARTGYGGYTF. The CDR3 DNA reads as TGTGCCAGCAGTGCTCGGACAGGGTACGGGGGCTACACCTTC.

The J gene is TRBJ2-1, the V gene TRBV11-2; D remains unclear. This CDR3 region has 16 residues. The V and J ends lost 0 bases and 4 bases respectively, with 13 bases between them. Germline loops: CDR1 SGHAT, CDR2 FQNNGV. DNA of the CDR3: TGTGCCAGCAGCTTAGATTCCCTACTCCGATACAATGAGCAGTTCTTC. Amino acids: CASSLDSLLRYNEQFF.

This chain connects TRBV12-1 to TRBJ2-1; the table's D call of TRBD2 was not tested on the DNA. TRBV12-1 is reported as a pseudogene. The CDR3 spans 15 residues. The CDR3 sequence: CASSFSLAEYNEQFF. As DNA, the CDR3 is TGTGCCAGCAGCTTTTCCCTAGCGGAGTACAATGAGCAGTTCTTC.

The J gene is TRBJ2-1, the V gene TRBV29-1, with TRBD1 matching 9 bases. CDR1 and CDR2 from the germline V gene are SQVTM and ANQGSEA. CDR3 length equals 17 residues. The V gene end was trimmed by 2 bases and the J gene end by 4 bases; junction bases not matched to a gene: 12. The CDR3: CSVERRQGESFYNEQFF. The DNA for the CDR3 is TGCAGCGTTGAAAGGAGACAGGGGGAAAGCTTTTACAATGAGCAGTTCTTC.

In this sample, this clone turned up a few times. The rearrangement uses TRBV10-2 and TRBJ2-5, with a tentative D call TRBD2 (5 bases). The CDR3 runs to 11 residues. The V end was cut by 4 bases, the J end by 5 bases, with 5 bases between. Per germline, CDR1 WSHSY and CDR2 SAAADI. The DNA of the CDR3 is TGCGCCAGCAGTGGAGGGGAGACCCAGTACTTC. It specifies CASSGGETQYF.

The chain is built from TRBV4-1 and TRBJ2-3, with TRBD2 matching over 10 bases. The CDR3 runs 16 residues. Looked up from germline, CDR1 is MGHRA and CDR2 is YSYEKL. J gave up 5 bases and V 0 bases, and 5 bases lay outside the gene matches. The CDR3 DNA reads as TGCGCCAGCAGCCAAGAAGAGCGGGGGGGCAGAGATACGCAGTATTTT. Translation gives CASSQEERGGRDTQYF.

This clone was seen just once. CDR3 protein: CASSRGQLIAYEQYF. CDR3 DNA: TGTGCCAGCAGCCGGGGACAGCTCATCGCCTACGAGCAGTACTTC. The chain carries TRBV14 and TRBJ2-5; 7 bases are shared with TRBD1. The J call may be wrong; the DNA end is better matched by TRBJ2-7. There are 15 residues in the CDR3. Germline assignment: CDR1 SGHDN and CDR2 FVKESK.

The chain recombines TRBV27 with TRBJ1-4; D is ambiguous. Trimming pared 3 bases from V and 0 bases from J, leaving 8 bases between. Germline V gene data show CDR1 as MNHEY and CDR2 as SMNVEV (reference sequence). The CDR3 is 15 residues long. CDR3 protein: CASSFSQATNEKLFF. The CDR3 nucleotides are TGTGCCAGCAGTTTTAGTCAGGCAACTAATGAAAAACTGTTTTTT.

This chain links TRBV19 with TRBJ2-3, with D possibly being TRBD2 (5 bases). Germline lookup yields CDR1 LNHDA and CDR2 SQIVND (reference sequence). This CDR3 contains 16 residues. The V and J ends lost 9 bases and 6 bases respectively, with 25 bases between them. The CDR3 sequence: CASQGGRTLHADTQYF. The CDR3 DNA reads as TGTGCCAGCCAAGGCGGGCGGACCCTGCACGCGGATACGCAGTATTTT.

V is TRBV7-2 and J is TRBJ2-7; 8 nucleotides agree with TRBD1. Trimming removed 6 bases from V and 6 bases from J; junction bases left unmatched: 10. This CDR3 contains 14 residues. From germline, CDR1 is SGHTA and CDR2 FQGNSA. CDR3 coding DNA: TGTGCCAGCAGTCCGGGACAGGCTTTTCCCGAGCAGTACTTC. Encoded protein: CASSPGQAFPEQYF.

This clone has only one observation. The gene calls are TRBV6-9 and TRBJ2-5; TRBD2 agrees at 8 bases. Germline CDR1 MNHGY, CDR2 SVAAGI. The CDR3 contains 15 residues. J was trimmed by 7 bases and V by 5 bases; bases with no gene match: 12. The CDR3 nucleotides read TGTGCCAGCAGTCCCAAAGCGGGAGCGTCGGGGACCCAGTACTTC. Its protein product is CASSPKAGASGTQYF.

This rearrangement joins TRBV27 to TRBJ2-3, with TRBD2 matching 10 bases. The V gene end was trimmed by 4 bases and the J gene end by 2 bases; junction bases not matched to a gene: 3. The CDR3 has 15 amino acids. Germline-derived CDR1 and CDR2 are MNHEY and SMNVEV (reference sequence). In DNA, the CDR3 is TGTGCCAGCAGTTACAGCGGGAGGGCCACAGATACGCAGTATTTT. Translated: CASSYSGRATDTQYF.

The genes are TRBV6-1 and TRBJ1-2; D unresolved. Germline lookup yields CDR1 MNHNS and CDR2 SASEGT. V was clipped by 7 bases and J by 2 bases, with 11 bases between them. The CDR3 spans 13 residues. CDR3 loop: CASKPGRNYGYTF. The DNA of the CDR3 is TGTGCCAGCAAGCCGGGGAGAAACTATGGCTACACCTTC.

J is TRBJ2-7 and V is TRBV10-2; the D gene is possibly TRBD1 (6 bases). The V gene lost 3 bases and the J gene lost 3 bases, with 9 bases spanning the gap. CDR3 length: 13 residues. Per the germline V gene, CDR1 is WSHSY and CDR2 is SAAADI. This CDR3 is CASSDRGHYEQYF. In DNA form, the CDR3 reads TGCGCCAGCAGTGACCGGGGACACTACGAGCAGTACTTC.

This clone was recorded once. CDR3 region: CASSPLTSGSDEQFF. CDR3 coding DNA: TGTGCCAGCTCACCGCTCACTAGCGGGTCCGATGAGCAGTTCTTC. V and J are TRBV18 and TRBJ2-1, with TRBD2 identical over 9 bases. V lost 3 bases and J lost 8; bases outside the gene matches: 8. CDR3 length: 15 amino acids. From germline, CDR1 is KGHSH and CDR2 LQKENI.

The genes are TRBV6-5 and TRBJ2-7; the D gene is possibly TRBD1 (5 bases). Looked up from germline, CDR1 is MNHEY and CDR2 is SVGAGI. The CDR3 extends over 16 amino acids. Trimming removed 0 bases from V and 3 bases from J, with 15 bases in between. The CDR3 region has the DNA TGTGCCAGCAGTTACTCGGCCCCCCAGGGTGGCTACGAGCAGTACTTC. Translation gives CASSYSAPQGGYEQYF.

V is TRBV20-1 and J is TRBJ1-1; 7 bases map to TRBD1. Losses at the gene ends were 5 bases for V and 6 bases for J; bases not matched to a gene: 3. Germline values: CDR1 DFQATT, CDR2 SNEGSKA (reference sequence). The CDR3 loop spans 11 amino acids. The CDR3 region is CSAYRGAEAFF. The CDR3 DNA is TGCAGTGCTTACAGGGGCGCTGAAGCTTTCTTT.

The rearrangement links TRBV29-1 to TRBJ1-1; D may be TRBD1 (5 bases). Per the germline V gene, CDR1 is SQVTM and CDR2 is ANQGSEA. The CDR3 is 11 residues long. The CDR3 region has the DNA TGCAGGAACGGGGGGGGCACTGAAGCTTTCTTT. It is translated as CRNGGGTEAFF.

The V and J genes are TRBV27 and TRBJ2-7; no reliable D call. The V end lost 0 bases, the J end lost 2 bases, and 11 bases lay between the germline ends. CDR3 length equals 15 residues. The germline V gene encodes CDR1 MNHEY and CDR2 SMNVEV (reference sequence). CDR3 sequence reads: CASSLSFSSTYEQYF. CDR3 DNA sequence: TGTGCCAGCAGTTTATCCTTCTCTAGTACCTACGAGCAGTACTTC.

The V and J genes are TRBV5-1 and TRBJ1-4; 10 nucleotides align to TRBD1. Unmatched junction bases numbered 9, after V lost 3 bases and J lost 7 bases. The CDR3 spans 16 residues. Germline loops: CDR1 SGHRS, CDR2 YFSETQ. The CDR3 DNA follows: TGCGCCAGCAGCTGGCGGCCGACAGGGGGCAGTGAAAAACTGTTTTTT. Translating gives CASSWRPTGGSEKLFF.

This chain uses TRBV14 with TRBJ1-2; 8 bases map to TRBD1. This CDR3 region has 16 residues. With V trimmed by 3 bases and J by 4 bases, 10 bases remained unmatched. Germline lookup yields CDR1 SGHDN and CDR2 FVKESK. The CDR3 nucleotides are TGTGCCAGCAGCCATCGAAGGAGGACAGGGACCTATGGCTACACCTTC. Protein sequence: CASSHRRRTGTYGYTF.

The chain joins TRBV21-1 to TRBJ1-1. TRBV21-1 counts as a pseudogene. The length of the CDR3 is 13 residues. This CDR3 reads CASRAKKNTEAFF. The DNA of the CDR3 is TGTGCCAGCCGCGCTAAGAAGAACACTGAAGCTTTCTTT.

This clone has a handful of counts. The chain combines TRBV18 with TRBJ2-7; the D gene is possibly TRBD2 (6 bases). V was pared by 2 bases and J by 7 bases, with 18 bases between. Per the germline V gene, CDR1 is KGHSH and CDR2 is LQKENI. CDR3 length equals 15 residues. The CDR3 loop is CASSPAGPGLREQYF. For the CDR3, the DNA is TGTGCCAGCTCACCAGCGGGACCAGGGCTGAGGGAGCAGTACTTC.